These 5 T cell receptor beta chains were sequenced from one sample in a study of type 1 regulatory T cells. Findings and limits, study-wide: Compared with non-type 1 regulatory T cells, type 1 regulatory T cells showed a more restricted TCR repertoire.

These receptors are not linked to any known antigen. TCRdb re-analysed the reads in MiXCR, keeping a single row per CDR3 protein. The sample lists around 64,000 distinct CDR3 sequences, less than 25% occurring once. Sequencing was carried out using cultured type 1 regulatory T (Tr1) cells, either the whole culture or a sorted fraction (not recorded which). The receptor source for this set is a human donor in good health.

This clonotype was observed at least ten times. This rearrangement joins TRBV12-3 or TRBV12-4 to TRBJ2-5, with a possible D match to TRBD2 (6 bases). Trimming left V 5 bases short and J 5 bases short, with 12 bases between. This CDR3 spans 13 amino acids. In DNA form, the CDR3 reads TGTGCCAGCAGTCGCGGGAATCCGGAGACCCAGTACTTC. Translating it yields CASSRGNPETQYF.

The chain links TRBV2 to TRBJ1-6, with TRBD1 identical over 8 bases. The V segment lost 5 bases and the J segment 7 bases; nucleotides outside the gene matches: 7. The CDR3 length is 15 residues. CDR1 is SNHLY, CDR2 FYNNEI, per germline. The CDR3 nucleotides read TGTGCCAGCAGTTCCCGGACAGGGCAAAATTCACCCCTCCACTTT. It encodes CASSSRTGQNSPLHF.

V usage is TRBV5-1 and J usage is TRBJ2-4, with 7 nucleotides matching TRBD2. V shed 4 bases, J shed 6 bases, and the junction held 10 bases outside the gene matches. The CDR3 is made up of 15 amino acids. In germline, CDR1 is SGHRS, CDR2 YFSETQ. The CDR3 nucleotides read TGCGCCAGCAGCCTGAGGTCGGGGGGAGGAAACATTCAGTACTTC. Translation gives CASSLRSGGGNIQYF.

V gene TRBV15 combines with J gene TRBJ1-5; 10 positions agree with TRBD1. V lost 3 bases, J lost 2 bases, and 13 bases stayed unmatched. This CDR3 has 19 amino acids. The germline V gene encodes CDR1 LNHNV and CDR2 YYDKDF (reference sequence). In DNA, the CDR3 is TGTGCCACCAGCAGCCCAGACAGGGGGCGCCTGGTCGGCAATCAGCCCCAGCATTTT. As protein: CATSSPDRGRLVGNQPQHF. Combining the CDR3 with reference TRBV15 and TRBJ1-5 gives the whole variable domain DAMVIQNPRYQVTQFGKPVTLSCSQTLNHNVMYWYQQKSSQAPKLLFHYYDKDFNNEADTPDNFQSRRPNTSFCFLDIRSPGLGDTAMYLCATSSPDRGRLVGNQPQHFGDGTRLSIL.

A few counts support this clonotype. This sequence joins TRBV5-5 and TRBJ1-6; no firm D call. This CDR3 region has 15 residues. Germline V gene data show CDR1 as SGHKS and CDR2 as YYEKEE (reference sequence). Trimming left V 1 base short and J 8 bases short, with 13 bases between. The DNA of the CDR3 is TGTGCCAGCAGCTTGTGGGTGGGTAACGATTCACCCCTCCACTTT. Amino acid sequence: CASSLWVGNDSPLHF.